The 13 T cell receptor beta chains below all came from one sample that was sequenced in a study of CD8 T cells in ankylosing spondylitis. TCRdb used MiXCR to reprocess the 5' RACE reads, holding one entry per CDR3 protein. The table shows about 150,000 distinct CDR3 sequences, with 5.5% to 7.5% occurring only once. The specimen was blood, either unsorted or a sorted T cell fraction (not recorded which). Receptor source: a female donor with ankylosing spondylitis or in good health (not recorded which).

This clonotype was seen many times. The gene calls are TRBV6-5 and TRBJ1-2; D may be TRBD1 (5 bases). Trimming removed 2 bases from V and 1 base from J, with 11 bases in between. The CDR3 is made up of 15 amino acids. In germline, CDR1 is MNHEY, CDR2 SVGAGI. CDR3 amino acids: CASSYTTALNYGYTF. CDR3 nucleotide sequence: TGTGCCAGCAGTTACACGACAGCCCTTAACTATGGCTACACCTTC.

This clonotype was seen at least ten times. This sequence joins TRBV29-1 and TRBJ1-2, with D possibly matching TRBD1 (6 bases). Germline CDR1 is SQVTM and CDR2 is ANQGSEA. V shed 7 bases and J shed 6 bases, with 18 bases lying between them. The CDR3 totals 13 residues. For the CDR3, the DNA is TGCAGCGCGGGTTTACAGGGAGCTAATGGCTACACCTTC. Its protein product is CSAGLQGANGYTF.

Ten or more counts support this clonotype. The chain is built from TRBV20-1 and TRBJ2-1; unclear D gene. From germline, CDR1 is DFQATT and CDR2 SNEGSKA (reference sequence). This CDR3 spans 11 amino acids. Trimming stripped 4 bases from V and 8 bases from J, with 9 bases between. CDR3 protein: CSAKPDHEQFF. CDR3 sequence (DNA): TGCAGTGCTAAGCCTGACCATGAGCAGTTCTTC.

The table lists this clonotype with many counts. The J gene is TRBJ1-5, the V gene TRBV6-5; D ambiguous. The CDR3 is made up of 13 amino acids. V lost 2 bases and J lost 8, with 10 bases in between. Germline V gene lookup returns CDR1 MNHEY and CDR2 SVGAGI. CDR3 DNA sequence: TGTGCCAGCAGTTACGACGGTCTAAAGCCCCAGCATTTT. It encodes CASSYDGLKPQHF.

This clonotype showed up many times. The chain combines TRBV18 with TRBJ2-7; 7 nucleotides line up with TRBD1. Germline V lookup: CDR1 KGHSH, CDR2 LQKENI. Trimming removed 5 bases from V and 5 bases from J; junction bases left unmatched: 6. The CDR3 sequence is 13 residues long. CDR3 nucleotides: TGTGCCAGCTCATCCGGACAGGACCACGAGCAGTACTTC. Its translation is CASSSGQDHEQYF.

The chain has TRBV11-2 and TRBJ2-7; D is tentatively TRBD1 or TRBD2 (5 bases each). Per germline, CDR1 SGHAT and CDR2 FQNNGV. V lost 5 bases to trimming and J lost 1 base, with 12 bases between them. This CDR3 is 14 amino acids long. The CDR3, as DNA: TGTGCCAGCAGCCGGGACCGTACATCCTACGAGCAGTACTTC. Its protein is CASSRDRTSYEQYF.

V and J are TRBV30 and TRBJ1-1; D ambiguous. CDR1 and CDR2 (germline): GTSNPN, SVGIG (reference sequence). The CDR3 totals 15 residues. V lost 3 bases to trimming and J lost 0 bases, with 14 bases between them. CDR3 loop: CAWSPPGRMNTEAFF. As DNA, the CDR3 is TGTGCCTGGAGCCCACCCGGACGGATGAACACTGAAGCTTTCTTT.

The sample holds many counts of this clonotype. The rearrangement joins TRBV7-2 to TRBJ2-5; D gene unclear. The CDR3 has 14 residues. Germline V gives CDR1 SGHTA, CDR2 FQGNSA. With 1 base removed from V and 4 bases from J, the gap between germline ends came to 10 bases. The DNA for the CDR3 is TGTGCCAGCAGCTTAGTTTTCGATAGAGAGACCCAGTACTTC. Translating it yields CASSLVFDRETQYF.

This chain joins TRBV6-2 or TRBV6-3 and TRBJ2-2; no definite D call. The CDR3 loop spans 13 amino acids. Trimming stripped 6 bases from V and 6 bases from J, with 11 bases between. Germline-derived CDR1 and CDR2 are MNHEY and SVGEGT. The CDR3 DNA follows: TGTGCCAGCAGCCCCTCTGTGGCCGGGGAGCTGTTTTTT. Its translation: CASSPSVAGELFF.

This clonotype was counted at least ten times. This CDR3 is CASSWFETDYNEQFF. The CDR3 region has the DNA TGTGCCAGCAGTTGGTTCGAGACAGACTACAATGAGCAGTTCTTC. This chain uses TRBV12-3 or TRBV12-4 with TRBJ2-1; possibly TRBD1 for D (5 bases). V was pared by 4 bases and J by 3 bases, with 13 bases between. The CDR3 loop spans 15 amino acids.

In its sample, this clonotype was seen a few times. The V call is TRBV7-9, the J call TRBJ2-5; possible D gene TRBD1, 5 bases. Germline V gene sequence: CDR1 SEHNR, CDR2 FQNEAQ (reference sequence). V gave up 2 bases and J gave up 9 bases, with 10 bases separating them. The CDR3 has 12 residues. The CDR3 nucleotides are TGTGCCAGCAGCTTACTCGACAGTTCCCAGTACTTC. Its translation is CASSLLDSSQYF.

This clonotype was seen at least ten times. This chain uses TRBV5-1 with TRBJ2-3; 7 bases are shared with TRBD2. Trimming at V came to 0 bases and at J to 6 bases, leaving 4 bases not matched to a gene. The CDR3 is 14 amino acids. Germline V CDR1 and CDR2: SGHRS, YFSETQ. The CDR3 region is CASSLALAADTQYF. For the CDR3, the DNA is TGCGCCAGCAGCTTGGCGCTAGCGGCGGATACGCAGTATTTT.

This clonotype occurred many times. The chain carries TRBV9 and TRBJ2-7, with D possibly called TRBD1 or TRBD2 (5 bases each). V dropped 0 bases and J dropped 6 bases, with 13 bases sitting between them. Germline V gene lookup returns CDR1 SGDLS and CDR2 YYNGEE. The CDR3 extends over 14 amino acids. The CDR3 sequence: CASSVGDLLSEQYF. CDR3 in DNA: TGTGCCAGCAGCGTAGGGGACCTCCTCTCCGAGCAGTACTTC.